A selection of T cell receptor beta chains follows, all from one sample in a study of blood T cell repertoires in COVID-19. TCRdb's table, derived via immunoSEQ multiplex PCR, lists solely in-frame clones and lacks some. The top ten hold approximately 8% of the sample, which has about 480,000 clones, approximately 90% seen once. Sequenced sample: PBMCs or T cells enriched from blood (not recorded which). The receptors stem from a woman aged 55-70 years who had recovered from COVID-19. Each CDR3 is given with its conserved first and last residue. Fields, in order: clone size, J gene, D gene, V gene, CDR3 DNA, CDR3 protein. D genes are given only for firm matches. A clone size is listed for some rows: how often the clone was seen (once, few, many), or a class if it is expanded.

>NA|TRBJ2-2|NA|TRBV11-3
TGTGCCAGCAGCTCCTTTCTAGAGCTAGGCCCTTTGGGCGGGGAGCTGTTTTTT
CASSSFLELGPLGGELFF
>NA|TRBJ2-4|TRBD1|TRBV6-1
TGTGCCAGCAGTGACAGGGGGCTTGGGGCCAAAAACATTCAGTACTTC
CASSDRGLGAKNIQYF
>once|TRBJ1-5|TRBD1|TRBV27
TGTGCCAGCAGTCCCCAGGGGGACAATCAGCCCCAGCATTTT
CASSPQGDNQPQHF
>NA|TRBJ2-1|NA|TRBV27
TGTGCCAGCAGCTTCGGGGTCTACAATGAGCAGTTCTTC
CASSFGVYNEQFF
>few|TRBJ2-7|TRBD1|TRBV7-6
TGTGCCAGCAGCACCGGGACAGGGATACGCTACGAGCAGTACTTC
CASSTGTGIRYEQYF
>NA|TRBJ2-3|NA|TRBV7-9
TGTGCCAGCAGCTCGACAGAATTTAGCACAGATACGCAGTATTTT
CASSSTEFSTDTQYF
>NA|TRBJ2-3|TRBD1|TRBV2
TGTGCCAGCAGCGAGCCGGGACAGACCACAGATACGCAGTATTTT
CASSEPGQTTDTQYF
>NA|TRBJ2-7|NA|TRBV11-2
TGTGCCAGCAGCTTCGGGACTGACTCCTACGAGCAGTACTTC
CASSFGTDSYEQYF
>NA|TRBJ2-1|TRBD2|TRBV24-1
TGTGCCACCAGTGGTCAGCGGGGGGCTATAAATGAGCAGTTCTTC
CATSGQRGAINEQFF
>NA|TRBJ2-2|TRBD1|TRBV5-1
TGCGCCAGCAGCCCGGGACAGGGGGCAGTCGGGGAGCTGTTTTTT
CASSPGQGAVGELFF
>NA|TRBJ1-3|NA|TRBV11-2
TGTGCCAGCACCTCGGTCGGGAGCACCATATATTTT
CASTSVGSTIYF
>NA|TRBJ1-5|NA|TRBV7-8
TGTGCCAGCAGCTTATCGGGAGGGCAGCAGCCCCAGCATTTT
CASSLSGGQQPQHF
>NA|TRBJ1-1|TRBD1|TRBV2
TGTGCCAGCAAGGGGCAGGGGGACACTGAAGCTTTCTTT
CASKGQGDTEAFF
>few|TRBJ1-1|TRBD1|TRBV23-1
TGCGCCAGCACCGGGTACAGGGGGCACACTGAAGCTTTCTTT
CASTGYRGHTEAFF
>NA|TRBJ1-2|TRBD1|TRBV7-6
TGTGCCAGCAGCTTCCCTCAAACAGGGGGAAACGGTGGCTACACCTTC
CASSFPQTGGNGGYTF
>NA|TRBJ2-2|TRBD2|TRBV4-1
TGCGCCAGCAGGGGGACTAGCGGGGGTCTCCACACCGGGGAGCTGTTTTTT
CASRGTSGGLHTGELFF
>NA|TRBJ2-1|NA|TRBV24-1
TGTGCCACCAGTGATCCCAGGGAGGAAGGCAATGAGCAGTTCTTC
CATSDPREEGNEQFF
>NA|TRBJ2-2|TRBD2|TRBV11-2
TGTGCCAGCAGCCCACTAGCGGTGAACACCGGGGAGCTGTTTTTT
CASSPLAVNTGELFF
>NA|TRBJ1-4|NA|TRBV11-2
TGTGCCAGCAGCTTAGCGAATGAAAAACTGTTTTTT
CASSLANEKLFF
>NA|TRBJ2-7|TRBD1|TRBV2
TGTGCCAGCAGTGTTGTTCCGGACAGGGGGCGGAAAGAGCAGTACTTC
CASSVVPDRGRKEQYF
>NA|TRBJ2-1|TRBD1|TRBV27
TGTGCCAGCAGTTTGGCAGGGGGCAATGAGCAGTTCTTC
CASSLAGGNEQFF
>NA|TRBJ1-2|NA|TRBV11-2
TGTGCCAGCAGCTTAGATCAGAGAGGGGGACCAGACTATGGCTACACCTTC
CASSLDQRGGPDYGYTF
>NA|TRBJ1-1|NA|TRBV24-1
TGTGCCACCAGTGATTCGGGGAACACTGAAGCTTTCTTT
CATSDSGNTEAFF
>NA|TRBJ1-1|NA|TRBV4-1
TGCGCCAGCAGCGGGAGGGACGGCCTGAACACTGAAGCTTTCTTT
CASSGRDGLNTEAFF
>NA|TRBJ1-5|NA|TRBV24-1
TGTGCCACCAGCACAGGGAGAGGGCCTCAATGGCAGCCCCAGCATTTT
CATSTGRGPQWQPQHF
>once|TRBJ1-6|NA|TRBV5-1
TGCGCCAGCAGCTTGGCTGGCTCGTCTTCGAGGTATAATTCACCCCTCCACTTT
CASSLAGSSSRYNSPLHF
>NA|TRBJ1-2|TRBD1|TRBV7-8
TGTGCCAGCAGCCCGCTAGGACAGGCCGCTAACTATGGCTACACCTTC
CASSPLGQAANYGYTF
>NA|TRBJ2-1|TRBD2|TRBV4-1
TGCGCCAGCAGCCAAGGTTGGGGGGGTCCCGTAAATGAGCAGTTCTTC
CASSQGWGGPVNEQFF
>NA|TRBJ2-2|TRBD2|TRBV4-2
TGTGCCAGCAGCCTTGGGGGGGGTCCGAACACCGGGGAGCTGTTTTTT
CASSLGGGPNTGELFF